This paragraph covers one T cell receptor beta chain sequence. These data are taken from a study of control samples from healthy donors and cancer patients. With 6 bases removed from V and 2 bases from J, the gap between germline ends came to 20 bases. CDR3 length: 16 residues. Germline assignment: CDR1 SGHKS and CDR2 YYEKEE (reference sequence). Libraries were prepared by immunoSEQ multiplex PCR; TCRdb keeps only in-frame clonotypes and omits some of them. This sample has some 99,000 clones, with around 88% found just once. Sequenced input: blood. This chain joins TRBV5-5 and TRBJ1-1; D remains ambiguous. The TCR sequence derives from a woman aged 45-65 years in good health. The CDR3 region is CASIWAVLGSNTEAFF. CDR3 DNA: TGTGCCAGCATATGGGCTGTTTTAGGGTCTAACACTGAAGCTTTCTTT.